Shown below are 27 T cell receptor beta chains from a single sample sequenced in a study of T cell responses to AZD1222 COVID-19 vaccine. This table comes from immunoSEQ multiplex PCR, and its TCRdb copy is limited to in-frame clones, with some not included. Here the sample spans 130,000 to 150,000 clones, roughly 86% being singletons. Specimen: peripheral blood, collected 28 days after the second dose of the MenACWY control vaccine. All receptors come from an adult who received the MenACWY meningococcal vaccine as a control.

V and J are TRBV2 and TRBJ1-1; D not certain. V was clipped by 11 bases and J by 0 bases, with 16 bases between them. The germline V gene encodes CDR1 SNHLY and CDR2 FYNNEI. The CDR3 sequence is 14 residues long. CDR3 DNA sequence: TGTGCCGCAGACTTTTCCGGCATGAACACTGAAGCTTTCTTT. Its protein product is CAADFSGMNTEAFF.

V and J are TRBV7-6 and TRBJ1-1, with D perhaps TRBD1 (5 bases). Germline assignment: CDR1 SGHVS and CDR2 FNYEAQ. Trimming pared 1 base from V and 4 bases from J, leaving 10 bases between. There are 14 residues in the CDR3. The CDR3 bases are TGTGCCAGCAGCTTAGGGGGCGTAAGCACTGAAGCTTTCTTT. As protein: CASSLGGVSTEAFF.

V and J are TRBV28 and TRBJ1-5; D is unresolved. The V end lost 4 bases, the J end lost 9 bases, and 4 bases lay between the germline ends. CDR3 size: 10 residues. CDR1 is MDHEN and CDR2 is SYDVKM in the germline V gene. CDR3: CASSSRPQHF. DNA of the CDR3: TGTGCCAGCAGTTCCAGGCCCCAGCATTTT.

J is TRBJ2-6 and V is TRBV9; D is unresolved. V gave up 1 base and J gave up 1 base, with 0 bases separating them. Germline V lookup: CDR1 SGDLS, CDR2 YYNGEE. The CDR3 covers 13 residues. The CDR3 nucleotides are TGTGCCAGCAGCGTATCTGGGGCCAACGTCCTGACTTTC. It encodes CASSVSGANVLTF. Using reference TRBV9 and TRBJ2-6 for the parts outside the CDR3, the full variable domain is DSGVTQTPKHLITATGQRVTLRCSPRSGDLSVYWYQQSLDQGLQFLIQYYNGEERAKGNILERFSAQQFPDLHSELNLSSLELGDSALYFCASSVSGANVLTFGAGSRLTVL.

CDR3 residues: CASSWASQQETQYF. For the CDR3, the DNA is TGTGCCAGCAGTTGGGCTAGCCAACAAGAGACCCAGTACTTC. V usage is TRBV28 and J usage is TRBJ2-5, with D possibly TRBD2 on 5 matching bases. Germline CDR1 is MDHEN and CDR2 is SYDVKM. The V end was cut by 4 bases, the J end by 2 bases, with 11 bases between. The CDR3 has 14 amino acids.

The V gene is TRBV6-6, the J gene TRBJ2-7, with 7 bases that match TRBD1. The CDR3 loop spans 15 amino acids. Trimming at V came to 5 bases and at J to 1 base, leaving 8 bases not matched to a gene. From germline, CDR1 is MNHNY and CDR2 SVGAGI (reference sequence). CDR3 in DNA: TGTGCCAGCAGTCGACAGGGAAGCGGTTCCTACGAGCAGTACTTC. It yields the protein CASSRQGSGSYEQYF.

This clone was recorded a few times. The J gene is TRBJ2-1, the V gene TRBV13; 7 bases map to TRBD1. The germline V gene has CDR1 PRHDT and CDR2 FYEKMQ (reference sequence). The CDR3 contains 15 residues. V was pared by 5 bases and J by 8 bases, with 12 bases of the junction left unmatched. The CDR3 DNA reads TGTGCCAGCAGCCGGAGAGGGGGCACTTCGGATGAGCAGTTCTTC. The encoded protein is CASSRRGGTSDEQFF.

J is TRBJ1-6 and V is TRBV5-4, with 8 nucleotides matching TRBD1. Germline CDR1 and CDR2: SGHNT and YYREEE (reference sequence). The V segment lost 0 bases and the J segment 7 bases; nucleotides outside the gene matches: 0. This CDR3 region has 14 residues. The CDR3 nucleotides read TGTGCCAGCAGCTTGGACAGGGGGAATTCACCCCTCCACTTT. Translation: CASSLDRGNSPLHF.

The chain couples TRBV5-1 to TRBJ2-7, with D tentatively TRBD1 (6 bases). Trimming removed 2 bases at V and 2 bases at J, with 14 bases between. Germline V gives CDR1 SGHRS, CDR2 YFSETQ. This CDR3 spans 15 amino acids. The CDR3 bases are TGCGCCAGCAGCTTTTTAGCAGGGACAACCTACGAGCAGTACTTC. This sequence encodes CASSFLAGTTYEQYF. The whole variable domain, filled in from reference TRBV5-1 and TRBJ2-7, reads KAGVTQTPRYLIKTRGQQVTLSCSPISGHRSVSWYQQTPGQGLQFLFEYFSETQRNKGNFPGRFSGRQFSNSRSEMNVSTLELGDSALYLCASSFLAGTTYEQYFGPGTRLTVT.

The chain couples TRBV27 to TRBJ2-7, with D perhaps matching TRBD1 or TRBD2 (5 bases each). Trimming took off 5 bases at V and 5 bases at J, with 13 bases between the two ends. This CDR3 is built from 13 residues. Germline V gene lookup returns CDR1 MNHEY and CDR2 SMNVEV (reference sequence). CDR3: CASSINRDHEQYF. CDR3 in DNA: TGTGCCAGCAGTATAAACCGGGACCACGAGCAGTACTTC.

The chain combines TRBV7-9 with TRBJ2-5; the D is unclear. Per germline, CDR1 SEHNR and CDR2 FQNEAQ (reference sequence). The CDR3 has 15 amino acids. With 4 bases removed from V and 4 bases from J, the gap between germline ends came to 16 bases. This CDR3 reads CASSSGADRGETQYF. The CDR3 bases are TGTGCCAGCAGCTCAGGTGCGGATCGAGGAGAGACCCAGTACTTC. Full variable domain (remainder filled in from reference TRBV7-9 and TRBJ2-5): DTGVSQNPRHKITKRGQNVTFRCDPISEHNRLYWYRQTLGQGPEFLTYFQNEAQLEKSRLLSDRFSAERPKGSFSTLEIQRTEQGDSAMYLCASSSGADRGETQYFGPGTRLLVL.

The V and J genes are TRBV7-2 and TRBJ1-6; possible D gene TRBD1, 6 bases. The CDR3 sequence is 12 residues long. V lost 5 bases to trimming and J lost 11 bases, with 10 bases between them. Germline CDR1 SGHTA, CDR2 FQGNSA. CDR3 in amino acids: CASSPRGAPLHF. In DNA, the CDR3 is TGTGCCAGCAGCCCCAGGGGTGCACCCCTCCACTTT.

This sequence joins TRBV3-1 (or the pseudogene TRBV3-2) and TRBJ1-5; D is ambiguous. CDR1 and CDR2 (germline): LGHDT, YNNKEL (reference sequence). Between the trimmed V and J ends, which lost 4 bases and 2 bases, there was a span of 12 bases. The CDR3 length is 15 residues. The CDR3 loop is CASSPTVGGNQPQHF. The CDR3 nucleotides are TGTGCCAGCAGCCCCACCGTGGGTGGCAATCAGCCCCAGCATTTT.

The chain couples TRBV6-5 to TRBJ2-1; 13 nucleotides line up with TRBD2. V lost 8 bases to trimming and J lost 6 bases; unmatched junction nucleotides: 7. The CDR3 loop spans 15 amino acids. CDR1 is MNHEY and CDR2 is SVGAGI in the germline V gene. The CDR3 sequence is CASRTTSGGFNEQFF. The DNA of the CDR3 is TGTGCCAGCCGAACGACTAGCGGGGGGTTCAATGAGCAGTTCTTC.

CDR3 sequence: CASSQVGTGGRETQYF. The CDR3 coding sequence is TGTGCCAGCAGCCAAGTCGGGACAGGGGGAAGAGAGACCCAGTACTTC. The J gene is TRBJ2-5, the V gene TRBV3-1 (or the pseudogene TRBV3-2); TRBD1 aligns across 11 bases. The CDR3 length is 16 residues. Germline V lookup: CDR1 LGHDT, CDR2 YNNKEL (reference sequence). J lost 4 bases, V lost 1 base, and 5 bases had no gene match.

This chain joins TRBV19 and TRBJ2-3, with 7 positions matching TRBD1. V gave up 7 bases and J gave up 2 bases; unmatched junction bases: 6. The germline V gene has CDR1 LNHDA and CDR2 SQIVND (reference sequence). CDR3 length: 14 residues. CDR3 loop: CASKRQGNTDTQYF. CDR3 bases: TGTGCCAGTAAGCGACAGGGCAACACAGATACGCAGTATTTT.

The gene calls are TRBV7-6 and TRBJ1-1; maybe TRBD1 (5 bases). Germline CDR1 reads SGHVS; CDR2 reads FNYEAQ. This CDR3 region has 13 residues. The V end lost 5 bases, the J end lost 7 bases, and 14 bases lay between the germline ends. For the CDR3, the DNA is TGTGCCAGCAGCCCCAGCCCACAGGTTGAAGCTTTCTTT. Translated: CASSPSPQVEAFF. The full variable domain, rest sourced from reference TRBV7-6 and TRBJ1-1, is GAGVSQSPRYKVTKRGQDVALRCDPISGHVSLYWYRQALGQGPEFLTYFNYEAQQDKSGLPNDRFSAERPEGSISTLTIQRTEQRDSAMYRCASSPSPQVEAFFGQGTRLTVV.

The chain uses TRBV16 and TRBJ1-1; D remains ambiguous. CDR1 and CDR2 (germline): KGHSY, FQNENV. Trimming took 0 bases from V and 2 from J, leaving 7 bases between them. The CDR3 sequence is 14 residues long. CDR3 DNA sequence: TGTGCCAGCAGCCAATCAACGGGAAACACTGAAGCTTTCTTT. This gives the protein CASSQSTGNTEAFF.

With respect to this clone: A junction boundary mismatches the germline segment, possibly from a read error. The chain is built from TRBV7-7 and TRBJ2-3, with D possibly TRBD1 on 5 matching bases. The CDR3 length is 14 residues. The germline CDR1 and CDR2 sequences are SSHAT and FNYEAQ (reference sequence). Here the CDR3 reads CASSLVGAGDTQYF. The CDR3 nucleotides read TGTGCTAGCAGCTTAGTAGGGGCTGGAGATACGCAGTATTTT.

The CDR3 reads CAWSAGKSYEQYF. Here the CDR3 DNA reads TGTGCCTGGAGCGCGGGAAAATCCTACGAGCAGTACTTC. The chain employs TRBV30 and TRBJ2-7; D is possibly TRBD2 (6 bases). Trimming shortened V by 3 bases and J by 1 base, and 10 bases separated the two germline ends. The CDR3 has 13 amino acids. Germline V gene sequence: CDR1 GTSNPN, CDR2 SVGIG (reference sequence).

Of note for this clone: Distinct nucleotide sequences in the sample also encode this CDR3. This sequence joins TRBV9 and TRBJ2-1, with D possibly matching TRBD2 (6 bases). Germline V gene sequence: CDR1 SGDLS, CDR2 YYNGEE. The CDR3 is 15 amino acids. V was shortened by 0 bases and J by 4 bases, with 11 bases between the two germline ends. This CDR3 is CASSVEGGSYNEQFF. The CDR3 bases are TGTGCCAGCAGCGTAGAGGGAGGAAGTTACAATGAGCAGTTCTTC.

This clone has a single count. This rearrangement joins TRBV11-2 to TRBJ1-1; weak D call: TRBD1 (5 bases). Germline-derived CDR1 and CDR2 are SGHAT and FQNNGV. CDR3 size: 13 residues. Trimming left V 5 bases short and J 10 bases short, with 17 bases between. CDR3 protein: CASSIRDPLGAFF. In nucleotides, the CDR3 is TGTGCCAGCAGCATCCGGGACCCTCTAGGAGCTTTCTTT.

CDR3 nucleotides: TGTGCCAGCAGTTCTTGGGCACCCCCGGTCGAGCAGTACTTC. This codes for CASSSWAPPVEQYF. V usage is TRBV28 and J usage is TRBJ2-7; no firm D call. This CDR3 contains 14 residues. The V end was cut by 4 bases, the J end by 6 bases, with 16 bases between. CDR1 and CDR2 from the germline V gene are MDHEN and SYDVKM.

The genes are TRBV5-1 and TRBJ2-7; possible D gene TRBD1, 6 bases. The length of the CDR3 is 15 residues. Germline V lookup: CDR1 SGHRS, CDR2 YFSETQ. V lost 0 bases to trimming and J lost 4 bases, with 14 bases between them. The CDR3 coding sequence is TGCGCCAGCAGCTTGGGCCAGGGACAAGGATACGAGCAGTACTTC. Protein: CASSLGQGQGYEQYF.

The rearrangement joins TRBV7-9 to TRBJ1-6; 8 nucleotides agree with TRBD1. Per the germline V gene, CDR1 is SEHNR and CDR2 is FQNEAQ (reference sequence). This CDR3 contains 16 residues. V shed 5 bases, J shed 6 bases, and the junction held 9 bases outside the gene matches. CDR3 nucleotide sequence: TGTGCCAGCAGCCTAAGGACGACAGGGGTTAATTCACCCCTCCACTTT. Protein product: CASSLRTTGVNSPLHF.

The chain links TRBV6-4 to TRBJ1-2, with TRBD1 matching 12 bases. With V trimmed by 4 bases and J by 8 bases, 8 bases remained unmatched. The V gene's germline CDR1 is MRHNA and CDR2 SNTAGT. The CDR3 loop spans 15 amino acids. The CDR3 nucleotides read TGTGCCAGCAGTGCCAAGGGACAGGGGGCAGGGGGCTACACCTTC. It translates to CASSAKGQGAGGYTF.

V usage is TRBV4-3 and J usage is TRBJ1-1; D is perhaps TRBD1 (5 bases). The V gene's germline CDR1 is LGHNA and CDR2 YSLEER. The ends were cut back, 4 bases at V and 4 bases at J, with 16 bases in the middle. This CDR3 has 15 amino acids. In DNA form, the CDR3 reads TGCGCCAGCAGCCCTACAGGTTGGGTGGGCACTGAAGCTTTCTTT. It translates to CASSPTGWVGTEAFF.